This T cell receptor beta chain originates from a study of T cell responses to AZD1222 COVID-19 vaccine. This CDR3 is built from 15 residues. V lost 1 base, J lost 1 base, and 8 bases lay in between. Germline V gene sequence: CDR1 LGHNA, CDR2 YSLEER. A remark on this clone: The antigen is not known.

Clones were read by immunoSEQ multiplex PCR, and TCRdb kept only the in-frame ones, dropping some. The data show 110,000 to 150,000 clones, roughly 89% seen once. General study results and limits: Nearly half of the spike-specific TCRs reportedly recognize variant regions that carry no mutations. In a largely white British group with more females than males, clonal diversity was possibly underestimated. Baseline testing showed seropositivity in only 5 or 6 AZD1222 recipients. Spike was spanned by vaccine-associated CD4 TCRs, with dominance at 160-218 and 743-854.

This chain joins TRBV4-3 and TRBJ1-5; D possibly corresponds to TRBD1 (6 bases). This sample comprised peripheral blood, obtained on day 0 of AZD1222 vaccination. The origin of this receptor is an adult in good health. Here the CDR3 DNA reads TGCGCCAGCAGCCAAGTCAGGGGAAGCAATCAGCCCCAGCATTTT. It encodes CASSQVRGSNQPQHF.